This T cell receptor (beta chain) was captured by sequencing in a study of T-cell reconstitution after alpha-beta-depleted transplantation in children (dated by TCRdb to the mid-2010s). Broadly, across the study: Using TCR repertoire profiling, the study followed T-cell immune reconstitution in a quantitative way in children after TCRalphabeta/CD19-depleted allogeneic hematopoietic cell transplantation.

On this clonotype itself: No cognate antigen has been identified for it. No base-level quality is on record; no much larger clone is a single base apart.

Summary of the overall study and its limitations: Over subsequent months, a decline in hyperexpanded clone frequencies was noted, and after one year, T-cell counts and TCRbeta diversity were mostly ascribed to newly produced T cells. The apparently early alphabetaT-cell count recovery about two months after transplant was reportedly dependent on only several hundred rapidly expanded clones derived from non-depleted graft cells. In some patients, the high TCRbeta diversity seen at day 60 was put down to recipient T cells and intrathymic progenitors that had survived conditioning.

Receptors were amplified or captured by PCR. The sequencer listed for this sample is Illumina HiSeq 2500. Molecular barcoding was employed in the preparation of TCR libraries, with unique molecular identifiers being used to normalize TCRbeta repertoire quantification. TCRdb handled the public reads itself, with Q25 trimming in fastp and clone calling in MiXCR, and kept productive beta chains. CDR3 protein sequences are deduplicated, and each keeps its most common genes and DNA. Counted in this sample were fewer than 400,000 distinct CDR3 sequences; approximately 23% of them appeared once. The top ten constitute approximately 11% of the sample. What the treatment or condition label conveys for this sample: allogeneic hematopoietic cell transplantation with graft depleted of TCRalphabeta T cells and CD19 B cells. The children who served as transplant recipients had been given grafts of TCRalphabeta/CD19-depleted allogeneic hematopoietic cells.

The CDR3 goes from the cysteine to the phenylalanine over 15 residues. Only the CDR3 part of the read is kept: 45 bases, read in frame from the first base. As encoded in the germline V gene (reference sequence), CDR1 is WNHNN while CDR2 is SYGVQD. V and J are truncated by 2 bases and 4 bases respectively, leaving an intervening sequence of 12 bases. The sequence came from a male patient between 10 and 17 years old who had a stem cell transplant for acute lymphoblastic leukemia, so the T cells may come from the graft donor. The sequence joins TRBV10-1 to TRBJ1-5, with no confidently assigned D gene. The specimen was PBMCs, mostly from graft donor cells, collected 180 days after TCRalphabeta/CD19-depleted stem cell transplant. The CDR3 loop reads CASSEDNSPNQPQHF. The bases are TGCGCCAGCAGTGAGGATAACAGCCCTAATCAGCCCCAGCATTTT.